This entry lists 9 T cell receptor beta chains sequenced from one sample in a study of T-cell reconstitution after alpha-beta-depleted transplantation in children. Researchers prepared the TCRbeta library using unique molecular identifiers, the study reports. TCRdb reanalysed the PCR reads using MiXCR and keeps one entry per CDR3 protein. Among roughly 590,000 distinct CDR3 sequences, 15% to 20% were seen once, and the ten largest hold about 1.1%. The sequencing used PBMCs from the stem cell graft donor, collected from the stem cell graft. These receptors came from a human donor who donated a stem cell graft to a child with acute myeloid leukemia.

This rearrangement joins TRBV10-2 to TRBJ1-1; D call uncertain. This CDR3 comprises 14 residues. Germline V gives CDR1 WSHSY, CDR2 SAAADI. The V end was cut by 2 bases, the J end by 0 bases, with 7 bases between. CDR3 region: CASSEVPMNTEAFF. The CDR3 DNA reads TGCGCCAGCAGTGAGGTACCAATGAACACTGAAGCTTTCTTT.

This clonotype was counted at least ten times. This chain uses TRBV20-1 with TRBJ2-7; 7 bases are shared with TRBD2. There are 14 residues in the CDR3. Germline CDR1 is DFQATT and CDR2 is SNEGSKA (reference sequence). V dropped 4 bases and J dropped 6; count of bases not matched to a gene: 12. The CDR3 region is CSAIGTRGSREQYV. The CDR3 region has the DNA TGCAGTGCTATCGGGACGCGGGGGAGTCGCGAGCAGTACGTC.

With respect to this clonotype: A much larger clone lies one base from this, so it may be a read error. The gene calls are TRBV15 and TRBJ2-1; perhaps TRBD1 as D (5 bases). The CDR3 has 13 amino acids. Deletions cut 0 bases from V and 12 bases from J, with 12 bases between. CDR1 and CDR2 from the germline V gene are LNHNV and YYDKDF (reference sequence). CDR3 nucleotides: TGTGCCACCAGCAGAGATCAGACAGACGTGCAGTTCTTC. This sequence encodes CATSRDQTDVQFF.

This clonotype was counted at least ten times. The chain joins TRBV7-6 to TRBJ1-1; D may be TRBD1 (5 bases). This CDR3 contains 13 residues. Trimming pared 5 bases from V and 5 bases from J, leaving 12 bases between. CDR1 and CDR2 (germline): SGHVS, FNYEAQ. The DNA for the CDR3 is TGTGCCAGCAGCACACGTGCAGGGACTGAAGCTTTCTTT. Its protein product is CASSTRAGTEAFF.

This clonotype was seen more than once but under ten times. The chain couples TRBV5-1 to TRBJ1-2; TRBD1 agrees at 7 bases. V trimming: 0 bases; J trimming: 6 bases; junction bases outside the gene matches: 8. Germline V gives CDR1 SGHRS, CDR2 YFSETQ. CDR3 length: 15 residues. This CDR3 is CASSLVFETGNGYTF. The DNA of the CDR3 is TGCGCCAGCAGCTTGGTATTCGAGACAGGGAATGGCTACACCTTC.

This clonotype was detected many times. The rearrangement links TRBV5-1 to TRBJ1-3; 7 positions agree with TRBD1. The CDR3 covers 14 residues. The ends lost 1 base at V and 7 bases at J; junction bases unmatched: 5. CDR1 is SGHRS and CDR2 is YFSETQ in the germline V gene. CDR3 sequence: CASSLSGGRNTIYF. Written as DNA, the CDR3 is TGCGCCAGCAGCTTGTCAGGGGGTAGGAACACCATATATTTT.

In its sample, this clonotype was seen a few times. CDR3 sequence (DNA): TGTGCCAGCAAAGGGCGGGGAGGGGACATTCAGTACTTC. This codes for CASKGRGGDIQYF. The V call is TRBV27, the J call TRBJ2-4; TRBD2 matches 7 bases. The germline V gene has CDR1 MNHEY and CDR2 SMNVEV (reference sequence). V shed 7 bases and J 8 bases; nucleotides not matched to a gene: 8. This CDR3 has 13 residues.

For this clonotype: A much larger clone lies one base from this, so it may be a read error. The chain employs TRBV7-2 and TRBJ2-6; D remains ambiguous. This CDR3 comprises 14 residues. The germline CDR1 and CDR2 sequences are SGHTA and FQGNSA. CDR3 sequence (DNA): TGTGCCAGCAGTCGAGGTTCTGGGTCCAACGTCCTGACTTTC. Translating gives CASSRGSGSNVLTF.

This clonotype has just one count. Since a much larger clone is just one base distant, this may be a read error. V and J are TRBV7-2 and TRBJ2-1; no reliable D call. The CDR3 loop spans 15 amino acids. Germline V gene data show CDR1 as SGHTA and CDR2 as FQGNSA. The CDR3 DNA follows: TGTGCCAGCAGCAAGGCAGTGAATACCCGCAGTGAGCAGTGCTTC. Protein: CASSKAVNTRSEQCF. Filled out from reference TRBV7-2 and TRBJ2-1, the complete variable domain reads GAGVSQSPSNKVTEKGKDVELRCDPISGHTALYWYRQSLGQGLEFLIYFQGNSAPDKSGLPSDRFSAERTGGSVSTLTIQRTQQEDSAVYLCASSKAVNTRSEQCFGPGTRLTVL.